This passage covers 5 T cell receptor beta chains from one sample sequenced in a study of response to subunit inactivated influenza vaccine. A single record per CDR3 protein comes from TCRdb applying MiXCR to the RT-PCR reads. In the table there are under 950,000 distinct CDR3 sequences, 20% to 25% of which are singletons. The sample in question was PBMCs from blood, obtained 5 to 6 days after vaccination. The receptors shown here come from a man aged 45-60 years who received an inactivated influenza vaccine.

V and J are TRBV5-5 and TRBJ2-7; 11 bases agree with TRBD1. Germline V gene sequence: CDR1 SGHKS, CDR2 YYEKEE (reference sequence). The CDR3 is made up of 16 amino acids. J lost 3 bases, V lost 6 bases, and 11 bases had no gene match. The CDR3 loop is CASTLNSGTGGYEQYF. The DNA of the CDR3 is TGTGCCAGCACCCTCAACTCCGGGACAGGGGGCTACGAGCAGTACTTC.

V is TRBV11-2 and J is TRBJ2-7; D possibly uses TRBD1 or TRBD2 (5 bases each). The CDR3 contains 12 residues. Per germline, CDR1 SGHAT and CDR2 FQNNGV. V lost 5 bases and J lost 4, with 9 bases in between. For the CDR3, the DNA is TGTGCCAGCAGCGGGGGTCATTACGAGCAGTACTTC. Protein sequence: CASSGGHYEQYF.

The V call is TRBV7-3, the J call TRBJ2-1; 7 positions agree with TRBD2. J lost 7 bases, V lost 2 bases, and 2 bases had no gene match. This CDR3 has 13 amino acids. Germline CDR1 SGHTA, CDR2 FQGTGA. CDR3 sequence (DNA): TGTGCCAGCAGCTTACAGCGGGAAAATGAGCAGTTCTTC. Its protein is CASSLQRENEQFF.

This clonotype occurred a few times. The V and J genes are TRBV7-2 and TRBJ2-3; D is unresolved. Trimming took off 4 bases at V and 3 bases at J, with 8 bases between the two ends. Per the germline V gene, CDR1 is SGHTA and CDR2 is FQGNSA. CDR3 length equals 13 residues. This CDR3 reads CASSSPMTDTQYF. CDR3 in DNA: TGTGCCAGCAGCTCACCGATGACAGATACGCAGTATTTT.

This clonotype was picked up one time. This chain links TRBV5-4 with TRBJ2-2; D remains ambiguous. CDR1 is SGHNT, CDR2 YYREEE, per germline (reference sequence). There are 13 residues in the CDR3. V was clipped by 4 bases and J by 6 bases, with 10 bases between them. The CDR3 spells CASSADRPGELFF. CDR3 DNA: TGTGCCAGCAGCGCCGACCGGCCCGGGGAGCTGTTTTTT.